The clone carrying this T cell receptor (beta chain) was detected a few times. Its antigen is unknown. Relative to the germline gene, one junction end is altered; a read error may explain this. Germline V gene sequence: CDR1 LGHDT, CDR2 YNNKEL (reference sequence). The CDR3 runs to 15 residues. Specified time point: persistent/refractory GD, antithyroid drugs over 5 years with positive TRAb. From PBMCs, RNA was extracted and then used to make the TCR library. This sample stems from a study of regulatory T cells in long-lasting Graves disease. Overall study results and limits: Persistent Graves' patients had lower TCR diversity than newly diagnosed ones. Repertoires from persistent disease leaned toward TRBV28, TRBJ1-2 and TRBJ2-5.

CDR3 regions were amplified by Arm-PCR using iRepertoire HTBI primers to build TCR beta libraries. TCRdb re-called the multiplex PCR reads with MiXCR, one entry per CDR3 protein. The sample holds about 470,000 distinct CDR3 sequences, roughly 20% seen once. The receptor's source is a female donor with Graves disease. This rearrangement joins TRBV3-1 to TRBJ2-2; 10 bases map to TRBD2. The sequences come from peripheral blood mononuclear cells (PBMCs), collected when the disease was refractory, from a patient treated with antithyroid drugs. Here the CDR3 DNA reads TGTGCCAGCAGCCAGGGACTAGCGCGGACCGGGGAGCTGGTTTTT. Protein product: CASSQGLARTGELVF.